These 20 T cell receptor beta chains originate from one sample sequenced in a study of OX40 agonist ivuxolimab in advanced cancers. Profiling relied on immunoSEQ multiplex PCR, and the TCRdb table lists in-frame clones only, not all of them. This sample has tens of thousands of clones, with 89% found just once. The specimen was CD4+ or CD8+ T cells sorted from blood, collected in a trial of the OX40 agonist ivuxolimab. The receptors come from an adult with an advanced solid tumor such as melanoma, head and neck, liver or kidney cancer.

The chain employs TRBV7-9 and TRBJ2-2; no reliable D call. The CDR3 has 14 residues. The germline gives CDR1 SEHNR, CDR2 FQNEAQ (reference sequence). The V end lost 2 bases, the J end lost 5 bases, and 9 bases lay between the germline ends. The CDR3 DNA reads TGTGCCAGCAGCTTATTGCACAGTACCGGGGAGCTGTTTTTT. It yields the protein CASSLLHSTGELFF.

The rearrangement links TRBV4-3 to TRBJ2-2; 14 nucleotides line up with TRBD2. The V gene end was trimmed by 0 bases and the J gene end by 6 bases; junction bases not matched to a gene: 6. This CDR3 has 18 residues. Germline values: CDR1 LGHNA, CDR2 YSLEER. The chain's CDR3 is CASSQEHRTSGGSGELFF. CDR3 nucleotide sequence: TGCGCCAGCAGCCAAGAACATCGGACTAGCGGGGGGTCCGGGGAGCTGTTTTTT.

This clone was seen only a few times. The chain links TRBV19 to TRBJ1-1; no definite D call. The CDR3 is 12 amino acids. Trimming removed 5 bases from V and 6 bases from J, with 10 bases in between. In germline, CDR1 is LNHDA, CDR2 SQIVND (reference sequence). This chain's CDR3 is CASSRREAEAFF. The CDR3 bases are TGTGCCAGTAGTCGCAGAGAAGCTGAAGCTTTCTTT.

The chain recombines TRBV13 with TRBJ1-4; D unresolved. Germline CDR1 PRHDT, CDR2 FYEKMQ (reference sequence). The CDR3 length is 12 residues. The germline V and J ends were trimmed by 3 bases and 3 bases, with 2 bases remaining between them. The CDR3 loop is CASSFPNEKLFF. The CDR3 nucleotides read TGTGCCAGCAGCTTTCCTAATGAAAAACTGTTTTTT.

The chain is built from TRBV25-1 and TRBJ1-5; D possibly corresponds to TRBD1 (5 bases). There are 15 residues in the CDR3. CDR1 and CDR2 from the germline V gene are MGHDK and SYGVNS. The germline V and J ends were trimmed by 10 bases and 2 bases, with 18 bases remaining between them. CDR3 in DNA: TGTGCCATCAACGGGGGTTGGGGAGGCAATCAGCCCCAGCATTTT. Amino acids: CAINGGWGGNQPQHF.

This rearrangement joins TRBV15 to TRBJ2-3; 14 nucleotides align to TRBD2. Germline V gene data show CDR1 as LNHNV and CDR2 as YYDKDF (reference sequence). The CDR3 is 18 amino acids. The J segment lost 3 bases and the V segment lost 0 bases, leaving 5 bases of the junction unmatched. The CDR3 reads CATSRDTRLAGGTDTQYF. CDR3 DNA sequence: TGTGCCACCAGCAGAGATACCAGACTAGCGGGAGGGACAGATACGCAGTATTTT.

This rearrangement joins TRBV6-1 to TRBJ1-2; the match to TRBD1 covers 7 bases. There are 14 residues in the CDR3. Germline CDR1 reads MNHNS; CDR2 reads SASEGT. Unmatched junction bases numbered 8, after V lost 8 bases and J lost 2 bases. CDR3 residues: CASGGTEKNYGYTF. The CDR3 DNA reads as TGTGCCAGCGGCGGGACAGAAAAAAACTATGGCTACACCTTC.

The rearrangement joins TRBV11-2 to TRBJ1-3; 11 bases map to TRBD1. The V segment lost 4 bases and the J segment 2 bases; nucleotides outside the gene matches: 4. Germline V gene sequence: CDR1 SGHAT, CDR2 FQNNGV. The CDR3 loop spans 16 amino acids. CDR3 in amino acids: CASSWTGGTPGNTIYF. In nucleotides, the CDR3 is TGTGCCAGCAGCTGGACAGGGGGCACCCCTGGAAACACCATATATTTT.

The gene calls are TRBV7-2 and TRBJ1-1, with a weak D call TRBD1 (6 bases). Germline assignment: CDR1 SGHTA and CDR2 FQGNSA. Trimming stripped 3 bases from V and 7 bases from J, with 6 bases between. This CDR3 spans 11 amino acids. The CDR3 is CASSLDSEAFF. The DNA of the CDR3 is TGTGCCAGCAGCTTGGACAGTGAAGCTTTCTTT.

The chain joins TRBV14 to TRBJ2-1; no clear D. With 2 bases removed from V and 3 bases from J, the gap between germline ends came to 11 bases. CDR1 is SGHDN and CDR2 is FVKESK in the germline V gene. The CDR3 consists of 15 residues. The CDR3 region has the DNA TGTGCCAGCAGCCAACAATCCGGGTTCTACAATGAGCAGTTCTTC. Protein: CASSQQSGFYNEQFF.

The chain links TRBV29-1 to TRBJ1-2; 9 nucleotides align to TRBD1. The CDR3 is 16 amino acids. CDR1 SQVTM and CDR2 ANQGSEA come from the germline V gene. The V segment lost 6 bases and the J segment 4 bases; nucleotides outside the gene matches: 15. CDR3 coding DNA: TGCAGCGTGACCGGGACAGGGTCCAACAATCTCTATGGCTACACCTTC. Its translation is CSVTGTGSNNLYGYTF.

J is TRBJ2-7 and V is TRBV28; weak D call: TRBD1 (6 bases). Trimming stripped 1 base from V and 2 bases from J, with 15 bases between. Germline V gives CDR1 MDHEN, CDR2 SYDVKM. The CDR3 is 16 amino acids. As DNA, the CDR3 is TGTGCCAGCAGTTTATCCTCAGGGGCAGACACCTACGAGCAGTACTTC. Translating it yields CASSLSSGADTYEQYF.

V is TRBV19 and J is TRBJ2-3; 8 bases match TRBD2. CDR1 LNHDA and CDR2 SQIVND come from the germline V gene (reference sequence). V lost 4 bases, J lost 5 bases, and 14 bases stayed unmatched. The CDR3 consists of 17 residues. CDR3 in DNA: TGTGCCAGTAGTACAATAGCGGGGCAACTAAGGGGAGATACGCAGTATTTT. Translation: CASSTIAGQLRGDTQYF.

This clone was counted a single time. The chain employs TRBV6-1 and TRBJ1-1; TRBD1 aligns across 8 bases. Trimming cost V 11 bases and J 8 bases; bases outside gene matches: 13. From germline, CDR1 is MNHNS and CDR2 SASEGT. There are 13 residues in the CDR3. CDR3 loop: CALRTGNTFEAFF. CDR3 nucleotides: TGTGCCCTCCGGACAGGGAATACTTTCGAAGCTTTCTTT.

The chain couples TRBV12-5 to TRBJ2-1; 8 bases align to TRBD2. Germline CDR1 reads LGHNT; CDR2 reads FRNRAP. The CDR3 loop spans 16 amino acids. V lost 5 bases and J lost 8; bases outside the gene matches: 14. The CDR3 region is CASGTWTSQLGDEQFF. CDR3 in DNA: TGTGCTAGTGGTACCTGGACTAGCCAACTGGGAGATGAGCAGTTCTTC.

The V call is TRBV6-5, the J call TRBJ1-5; D ambiguous. Germline CDR1 reads MNHEY; CDR2 reads SVGAGI. The CDR3 totals 14 residues. With 6 bases removed from V and 5 bases from J, the gap between germline ends came to 14 bases. CDR3 sequence reads: CASRGDQFDQPQHF. In DNA form, the CDR3 reads TGTGCCAGCAGGGGTGACCAGTTTGATCAGCCCCAGCATTTT.

V gene TRBV25-1 combines with J gene TRBJ2-1; 7 bases align to TRBD2. The CDR3 spans 11 residues. Germline V CDR1 and CDR2: MGHDK, SYGVNS. Trimming took 10 bases from V and 9 from J; bases not matched to a gene: 6. The CDR3 protein is CAIREGGEQFF. The CDR3 nucleotides are TGTGCCATAAGGGAGGGCGGTGAGCAGTTCTTC.

V and J are TRBV28 and TRBJ1-2, with a weak D call TRBD1 (5 bases). The CDR3 sequence is 15 residues long. Per germline, CDR1 MDHEN and CDR2 SYDVKM. The germline V and J ends were trimmed by 5 bases and 3 bases, with 16 bases remaining between them. The CDR3 bases are TGTGCCAGCAGTCCTGGGGACCGGGCGGACTATGGCTACACCTTC. The encoded protein is CASSPGDRADYGYTF.

This rearrangement joins TRBV6-6 to TRBJ2-1; 12 bases fit TRBD2. The CDR3 is made up of 14 amino acids. The V gene end was trimmed by 6 bases and the J gene end by 12 bases; junction bases not matched to a gene: 9. The germline gives CDR1 MNHNY, CDR2 SVGAGI (reference sequence). The DNA of the CDR3 is TGTGCCAGCAGACCTAGCGGGAGGGCCTCTGGGCAGTTCTTC. Protein: CASRPSGRASGQFF.

The chain links TRBV7-2 to TRBJ2-7; a weak D match, TRBD2 (5 bases). The V and J ends lost 0 bases and 0 bases respectively, with 6 bases between them. Germline V CDR1 and CDR2: SGHTA, FQGNSA. The length of the CDR3 is 14 residues. As DNA, the CDR3 is TGTGCCAGCAGCTTAGCGGGGAGCTCCTACGAGCAGTACTTC. Translation gives CASSLAGSSYEQYF.